What follows are 28 T cell receptor beta chains derived from one specimen sequenced in a study of PD-L1 blockade in urothelial cancer. Time point of the sample: pretreatment peripheral blood. The assay was immunoSEQ multiplex PCR, and TCRdb's table has in-frame clones only and misses some. The profile shows 50,000 or so clones, roughly 86% of them singletons. This sample comprised PBMCs, obtained around atezolizumab (anti-PD-L1) treatment. The receptors originated from a man aged 60-69 years with urothelial cancer.

This chain links TRBV27 with TRBJ2-7, with D maybe TRBD1 (5 bases). CDR1 is MNHEY, CDR2 SMNVEV, per germline (reference sequence). V gave up 1 base and J gave up 6 bases, with 7 bases separating them. CDR3 size: 12 residues. Here the CDR3 DNA reads TGTGCCAGCAGTTTATGGCAGGGCGAGCAGTACTTC. Amino acids: CASSLWQGEQYF.

The V call is TRBV11-3, the J call TRBJ2-3, with a tentative D call TRBD1 (7 bases). V was shortened by 4 bases and J by 6 bases, with 17 bases between the two germline ends. The CDR3 is 15 residues long. The germline gives CDR1 SGHNT, CDR2 YENEEA. CDR3 DNA: TGTGCCAGCAGCTCAGGGGGTAGCGGCGGGGATACGCAGTATTTT. It yields the protein CASSSGGSGGDTQYF. The full variable domain, in which reference TRBV11-3 and TRBJ2-3 provide the parts outside the CDR3, is EAGVVQSPRYKIIEKKQPVAFWCNPISGHNTLYWYLQNLGQGPELLIRYENEEAVDDSQLPKDRFSAERLKGVDSTLKIQPAELGDSAVYLCASSSGGSGGDTQYFGPGTRLTVL.

The chain uses TRBV5-1 and TRBJ2-6; D gene unclear. Between the trimmed V and J ends, which lost 5 bases and 0 bases, there was a span of 6 bases. The V gene's germline CDR1 is SGHRS and CDR2 YFSETQ. CDR3 size: 14 residues. The DNA of the CDR3 is TGCGCCAGCAGTTATTTCTCTGGGGCCAACGTCCTGACTTTC. It translates to CASSYFSGANVLTF.

The rearrangement joins TRBV5-4 to TRBJ2-5, with 12 bases aligning to TRBD2. The ends lost 10 bases at V and 0 bases at J; junction bases unmatched: 4. CDR1 is SGHNT and CDR2 is YYREEE in the germline V gene (reference sequence). CDR3 size: 14 residues. Written as DNA, the CDR3 is TGTGCCGGACTAGCGGGGCCCTACCAAGAGACCCAGTACTTC. This sequence encodes CAGLAGPYQETQYF.

The chain links TRBV27 to TRBJ1-1; 7 bases match TRBD1. Germline V gene lookup returns CDR1 MNHEY and CDR2 SMNVEV (reference sequence). The junction had 10 bases not matched to a gene; V was cut back by 8 bases and J by 4 bases. This CDR3 comprises 14 residues. The chain's CDR3 is CASVDRAWGTEAFF. For the CDR3, the DNA is TGTGCCAGCGTAGACAGGGCCTGGGGCACTGAAGCTTTCTTT.

In its sample, this clone was seen a few times. The chain employs TRBV5-6 and TRBJ2-3; TRBD2 agrees at 9 bases. Germline V lookup: CDR1 SGHDT, CDR2 YYEEEE. V gave up 2 bases and J gave up 3 bases; unmatched junction bases: 7. This CDR3 region has 16 residues. The CDR3 DNA is TGTGCCAGCAGCTTAGCGGGGGGCTCTCGGACAGATACGCAGTATTTT. Translating gives CASSLAGGSRTDTQYF.

The chain carries TRBV5-1 and TRBJ2-7; TRBD2 agrees at 8 bases. There are 16 residues in the CDR3. The V gene end was trimmed by 0 bases and the J gene end by 0 bases; junction bases not matched to a gene: 5. In germline, CDR1 is SGHRS, CDR2 YFSETQ. The DNA of the CDR3 is TGCGCCAGCAGCTTGGAGCTAGCGGGCTTCTCCTACGAGCAGTACTTC. This translates into CASSLELAGFSYEQYF.

CDR3 amino acids: CSVDRDRRSSGNTIYF. As DNA, the CDR3 is TGCAGCGTTGACCGGGACAGGCGAAGCTCTGGAAACACCATATATTTT. This chain links TRBV29-1 with TRBJ1-3; TRBD1 matches 8 bases. The CDR3 covers 16 residues. V shed 3 bases, J shed 0 bases, and the junction held 7 bases outside the gene matches. CDR1 and CDR2 from the germline V gene are SQVTM and ANQGSEA.

This clone is a singleton in its sample. This chain connects TRBV7-2 to TRBJ2-5; 10 positions agree with TRBD1. The J call may be faulty, since TRBJ2-7 better matches the DNA end. The CDR3 is made up of 14 amino acids. Germline V CDR1 and CDR2: SGHTA, FQGNSA. CDR3 in DNA: TGTGCCAGCAGCTGGACAGGGGGGTCCTACGAGCAGTACTTC. Protein: CASSWTGGSYEQYF.

The chain carries TRBV7-9 and TRBJ2-3; 7 bases agree with TRBD2. With V trimmed by 5 bases and J by 2 bases, 7 bases remained unmatched. Germline values: CDR1 SEHNR, CDR2 FQNEAQ (reference sequence). The CDR3 is made up of 15 amino acids. The CDR3 loop reads CASSAGTTNTDTQYF. The DNA for the CDR3 is TGTGCCAGCAGCGCAGGGACTACAAACACAGATACGCAGTATTTT.

V usage is TRBV10-1 and J usage is TRBJ2-3; tentative D call: TRBD2 (6 bases). Trimming cost V 7 bases and J 0 bases, with 11 bases left between them. This CDR3 has 14 amino acids. Germline V gives CDR1 WNHNN, CDR2 SYGVQD (reference sequence). CDR3 coding DNA: TGCGCCAGCACGTACGGAGGGAGCACAGATACGCAGTATTTT. Amino acid sequence: CASTYGGSTDTQYF.

This chain uses TRBV19 with TRBJ2-1; 8 nucleotides match TRBD2. The CDR3 spans 16 residues. The germline gives CDR1 LNHDA, CDR2 SQIVND (reference sequence). J lost 6 bases, V lost 5 bases, and 12 bases had no gene match. The CDR3 nucleotides are TGTGCCAGTAGTCCTCGAGGGGGACTAGGGTCCAATGAGCAGTTCTTC. Amino acids: CASSPRGGLGSNEQFF.

The rearrangement uses TRBV5-1 and TRBJ2-7, with TRBD1 identical over 9 bases. After removal of 3 bases from V and 4 bases from J, the junction contained 11 bases not matched to a gene. The germline V gene has CDR1 SGHRS and CDR2 YFSETQ. CDR3 length equals 16 residues. This CDR3 is CASSSQPGQGVYEQYF. For the CDR3, the DNA is TGCGCCAGCAGCTCCCAACCGGGACAGGGAGTTTACGAGCAGTACTTC.

The chain couples TRBV27 to TRBJ1-2; no reliable D call. The CDR3 has 13 amino acids. The V gene lost 4 bases and the J gene lost 8 bases, with 14 bases spanning the gap. Germline V gives CDR1 MNHEY, CDR2 SMNVEV (reference sequence). CDR3 sequence reads: CASSYRVREGYTF. CDR3 DNA sequence: TGTGCCAGCAGTTATAGGGTCCGGGAAGGCTACACCTTC.

The genes are TRBV5-6 and TRBJ2-3, with TRBD2 matching over 11 bases. The CDR3 consists of 19 residues. V lost 0 bases, J lost 1 base, and 10 bases stayed unmatched. In germline, CDR1 is SGHDT, CDR2 YYEEEE. The CDR3 sequence: CASSLDSLAGGFGTDTQYF. Written as DNA, the CDR3 is TGTGCCAGCAGCTTGGATTCGCTAGCGGGGGGTTTCGGCACAGATACGCAGTATTTT.

The chain uses TRBV7-2 and TRBJ2-1; 14 bases match TRBD2. The CDR3 runs to 18 residues. Germline assignment: CDR1 SGHTA and CDR2 FQGNSA. The V segment lost 4 bases and the J segment 9 bases; nucleotides outside the gene matches: 14. The CDR3 is CASSSPGRTSGRRIEQFF. The CDR3 region has the DNA TGTGCCAGCAGCTCCCCGGGAAGGACTAGCGGGAGGCGGATTGAGCAGTTCTTC.

The V call is TRBV5-1, the J call TRBJ1-1; D may be TRBD1 (6 bases). Germline CDR1 and CDR2: SGHRS and YFSETQ. The ends were cut back, 0 bases at V and 4 bases at J, with 13 bases in the middle. The CDR3 spans 15 residues. DNA of the CDR3: TGCGCCAGCAGCTTGGGGCAGGGGTCCGTCACTGAAGCTTTCTTT. Translation gives CASSLGQGSVTEAFF.

This clone was observed a single time. The V call is TRBV7-2, the J call TRBJ2-3; maybe TRBD1 (6 bases). CDR3 length: 15 amino acids. The ends were cut back, 5 bases at V and 0 bases at J, with 12 bases in the middle. Germline values: CDR1 SGHTA, CDR2 FQGNSA. The CDR3: CASSDGTFSTDTQYF. As DNA, the CDR3 is TGTGCCAGCAGCGACGGGACATTTAGCACAGATACGCAGTATTTT.

This clone occurred a few times. The V gene is TRBV30, the J gene TRBJ2-7, with TRBD1 matching 9 bases. The CDR3 is 22 residues long. The J segment lost 0 bases and the V segment lost 1 base, leaving 25 bases of the junction unmatched. The germline V gene encodes CDR1 GTSNPN and CDR2 SVGIG (reference sequence). The CDR3 region is CAWSAGTGWVAGSYLHSYEQYF. The CDR3 DNA is TGTGCCTGGAGTGCTGGGACAGGGTGGGTAGCGGGCTCTTATCTACACTCCTACGAGCAGTACTTC. Complete variable domain (other parts from reference TRBV30 and TRBJ2-7): SQTIHQWPATLVQPVGSPLSLECTVEGTSNPNLYWYRQAAGRGLQLLFYSVGIGQISSEVPQNLSASRPQDRQFILSSKKLLLSDSGFYLCAWSAGTGWVAGSYLHSYEQYFGPGTRLTVT.

The rearrangement links TRBV12-5 to TRBJ2-7, with 15 bases fitting TRBD2. J was trimmed by 3 bases and V by 4 bases; bases with no gene match: 7. The CDR3 extends over 17 amino acids. Germline V gene sequence: CDR1 LGHNT, CDR2 FRNRAP. CDR3 DNA: TGTGCTAGTGGTTCGGGACTAGCGGGGGGCCTATTCTACGAGCAGTACTTC. Translated, it gives CASGSGLAGGLFYEQYF.

The CDR3 is CASSAGLLPGPTQMSGANVLTF. Here the CDR3 DNA reads TGTGCCAGCAGCGCCGGACTATTACCGGGACCGACTCAAATGTCTGGGGCCAACGTCCTGACTTTC. This chain joins TRBV9 and TRBJ2-6; weak D call: TRBD2 (6 bases). V was clipped by 3 bases and J by 1 base, with 29 bases between them. The germline CDR1 and CDR2 sequences are SGDLS and YYNGEE. This CDR3 spans 22 amino acids.

This chain connects TRBV5-4 to TRBJ1-2, with TRBD1 matching over 10 bases. Germline loops: CDR1 SGHNT, CDR2 YYREEE (reference sequence). J gave up 2 bases and V 3 bases, and 4 bases lay outside the gene matches. The CDR3 loop spans 15 amino acids. The CDR3 is CASSSRGQGNYGYTF. The CDR3 DNA is TGTGCCAGCAGCTCCCGGGGACAGGGGAACTATGGCTACACCTTC.

The V call is TRBV7-9, the J call TRBJ2-3; 8 bases fit TRBD1. V lost 5 bases and J lost 2; bases outside the gene matches: 6. CDR3 length: 15 amino acids. Germline assignment: CDR1 SEHNR and CDR2 FQNEAQ (reference sequence). This chain's CDR3 is CASSSRDRYTDTQYF. The CDR3 DNA reads TGTGCCAGCAGCAGCCGGGACAGGTACACAGATACGCAGTATTTT.

The V gene is TRBV6-4, the J gene TRBJ1-5, with D uncertain. The germline V gene has CDR1 MRHNA and CDR2 SNTAGT. Trimming pared 2 bases from V and 5 bases from J, leaving 4 bases between. The CDR3 loop spans 12 amino acids. The chain's CDR3 is CASSDIYQPQHF. The CDR3 bases are TGTGCCAGCAGTGACATATATCAGCCCCAGCATTTT.

The chain couples TRBV5-4 to TRBJ2-3, with a tentative D call TRBD2 (6 bases). Trimming cost V 1 base and J 2 bases, with 11 bases left between them. There are 15 residues in the CDR3. The V gene's germline CDR1 is SGHNT and CDR2 YYREEE (reference sequence). The CDR3 loop reads CASSLIGTSTDTQYF. In nucleotides, the CDR3 is TGTGCCAGCAGCTTGATCGGGACTTCCACAGATACGCAGTATTTT. The full variable domain, with the rest looked up from reference TRBV5-4 and TRBJ2-3, is ETGVTQSPTHLIKTRGQQVTLRCSSQSGHNTVSWYQQALGQGPQFIFQYYREEENGRGNFPPRFSGLQFPNYSSELNVNALELDDSALYLCASSLIGTSTDTQYFGPGTRLTVL.

A word on this clone: One end of the junction fails to match germline, which may point to a read error. The chain joins TRBV5-4 to TRBJ2-7; 8 positions agree with TRBD2. The germline V gene has CDR1 SGHNT and CDR2 YYREEE (reference sequence). CDR3 length equals 13 residues. The CDR3 region is CASSLRGGSGLSF. CDR3 DNA sequence: TGTGCCAGCAGCTTGCGGGGGGGTAGCGGATTAAGCTTC.

This clone is a singleton in its sample. The chain has TRBV30 and TRBJ1-1, with 9 bases aligning to TRBD1. Germline V gene lookup returns CDR1 GTSNPN and CDR2 SVGIG (reference sequence). Trimming took 2 bases from V and 3 from J; bases not matched to a gene: 7. This CDR3 has 15 amino acids. The CDR3: CAWSRGQGVDTEAFF. CDR3 coding DNA: TGTGCCTGGAGTAGGGGACAGGGAGTCGACACTGAAGCTTTCTTT.

The chain carries TRBV29-1 and TRBJ1-1; 9 nucleotides agree with TRBD1. With 6 bases clipped from V and 5 bases from J, the junction kept 7 bases outside the gene matches. The length of the CDR3 is 13 residues. Germline loops: CDR1 SQVTM, CDR2 ANQGSEA. CDR3 in amino acids: CSVKQGAGTEAFF. The CDR3 coding sequence is TGCAGCGTAAAACAGGGGGCGGGTACTGAAGCTTTCTTT.